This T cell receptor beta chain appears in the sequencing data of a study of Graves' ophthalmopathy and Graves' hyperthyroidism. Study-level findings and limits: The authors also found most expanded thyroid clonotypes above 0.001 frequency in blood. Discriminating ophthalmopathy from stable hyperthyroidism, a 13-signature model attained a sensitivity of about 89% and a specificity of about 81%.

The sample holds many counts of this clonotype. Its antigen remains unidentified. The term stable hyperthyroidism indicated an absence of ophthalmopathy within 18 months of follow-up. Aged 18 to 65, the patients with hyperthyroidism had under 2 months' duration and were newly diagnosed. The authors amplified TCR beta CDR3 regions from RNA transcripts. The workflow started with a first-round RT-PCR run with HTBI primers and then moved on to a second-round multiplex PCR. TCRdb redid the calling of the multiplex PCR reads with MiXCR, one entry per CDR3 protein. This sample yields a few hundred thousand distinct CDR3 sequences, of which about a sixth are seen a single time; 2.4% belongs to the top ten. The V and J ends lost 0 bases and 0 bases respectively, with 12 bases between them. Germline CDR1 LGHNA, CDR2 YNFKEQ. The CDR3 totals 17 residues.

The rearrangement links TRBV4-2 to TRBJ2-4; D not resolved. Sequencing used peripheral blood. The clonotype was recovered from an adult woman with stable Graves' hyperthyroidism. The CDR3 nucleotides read TGTGCCAGCAGCCAAGAGGAACATAATATAGCCAAAAACATTCAGTACTTC. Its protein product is CASSQEEHNIAKNIQYF.